Listed below are T cell receptor beta chains from one sample, sequenced in a study of blood T cell repertoires in COVID-19. The assay was immunoSEQ multiplex PCR, and TCRdb's table has in-frame clones only and misses some. The sample consists of roughly 250,000 clones, around 85% of them appearing once. Source material: PBMCs or T cells enriched from blood (not recorded which). All receptors come from a woman aged 30 to 39 who had recovered from COVID-19. CDR3s include the opening cysteine and the closing phenylalanine or tryptophan. D genes are given only for firm matches. Clone size is not always given. Where it is, it says once, few, many or a class for expanded clones.

cdr3_nt cdr3_aa j_call clone_size d_call v_call
TGTGCCAGCAGCTCTTCCGGGGAGTTCAATCAGCCCCAGCATTTT CASSSSGEFNQPQHF TRBJ1-5 . . TRBV11-2
TGCGCCAGCAGTGGCAGTCAGGCCGAGCAGTACTTC CASSGSQAEQYF TRBJ2-7 . . TRBV10-1
TGTGCCAGCAGCCAAAGGGCGAAGGGACTTCTACTCTCGGGGTATGGCTACACCTTC CASSQRAKGLLLSGYGYTF TRBJ1-2 . . TRBV3-1/TRBV3-2
TGTGCCAGCAGCCTTCGGACAGGGGAATATTCACCCCTCCACTTT CASSLRTGEYSPLHF TRBJ1-6 . TRBD1 TRBV6-5
TGTGCCAGCAGTCCCGGGACAGGGCTTAGCAGCAATCAGCCCCAGCATTTT CASSPGTGLSSNQPQHF TRBJ1-5 . TRBD1 TRBV28
TGTGCCAGCAGTCCGACTAGCGACCCAACCTACGAGCAGTACTTC CASSPTSDPTYEQYF TRBJ2-7 . TRBD2 TRBV28
TGTGCCAGCAGCCAAGTGCAGCGGGAGAGAACCGGGGAGCTGTTTTTT CASSQVQRERTGELFF TRBJ2-2 . TRBD2 TRBV3-1/TRBV3-2
TGTGCCAGCTCCCGGGACAGGGAGAACACTGAAGCTTTCTTT CASSRDRENTEAFF TRBJ1-1 . TRBD1 TRBV10-3
TGTGCCAGCAACAGTGCGGGAGTTGGTGGCTACACCTTC CASNSAGVGGYTF TRBJ1-2 once . TRBV5-6
TGTGCCAGCAGCCAATGGCTCCCCTACGAGCAGTACTTC CASSQWLPYEQYF TRBJ2-7 . . TRBV3-1/TRBV3-2
TGCGCCAGCAGCCGAACAACAGGGGGCACTGAAGCTTTCTTT CASSRTTGGTEAFF TRBJ1-1 . TRBD1 TRBV5-1
TGTGCCAGCACCATTGTTTTAGATAGCTACAATGAGCAGTTCTTC CASTIVLDSYNEQFF TRBJ2-1 . . TRBV6-6
TGTGCCAGCAGCTTAACTACGAACACTGAAGCTTTCTTT CASSLTTNTEAFF TRBJ1-1 . . TRBV11-2
TGTGCCAGTAGTATAGATAAGGGGTCAACCTACGAGCAGTACTTC CASSIDKGSTYEQYF TRBJ2-7 . . TRBV19
TGTGCCAGCAGCCTCAGGGTGGGCTATGGCTACACCTTC CASSLRVGYGYTF TRBJ1-2 . . TRBV5-4
TGTGCCAGTAGGGAAGGCCAGGGGGCTTACGAGCAGTACTTC CASREGQGAYEQYF TRBJ2-7 . TRBD1 TRBV19
TGTGCCACCAGCAGACCTCTCTTAGCGGGATTGAAAAATGAGCAGTTCTTC CATSRPLLAGLKNEQFF TRBJ2-1 . TRBD2 TRBV15
TGCGCCAGCAGTCAACAGGGGACCTACGAGCAGTACTTC CASSQQGTYEQYF TRBJ2-7 . TRBD1 TRBV10-1
TGCGCCAGCAGTTCGGGTGGACAGCCCCAGCATTTT CASSSGGQPQHF TRBJ1-5 . . TRBV10-1
TGTGCCACCAGTGATTTAGGGGGATCAGATACGCAGTATTTT CATSDLGGSDTQYF TRBJ2-3 . . TRBV24-1
TGTGCCAGCAGCCAATTGACTCAAAGCGTATCCTACGAGCAGTACTTC CASSQLTQSVSYEQYF TRBJ2-7 . . TRBV4-2
TGCGCCAGCAGCTTGTCGGTCGGAGGGCATGATTCACCCCTCCACTTT CASSLSVGGHDSPLHF TRBJ1-6 . . TRBV5-1